This TCR beta chain stems from a study of cytomegalovirus exposure and HLA in healthy donors (dated by TCRdb to about 2017). Describing the broader study: According to a later analysis, one platform produced both the roughly 130 validation repertoires and the approximately 670 repertoires of the first cohort. Besides the first cohort of approximately 710 subjects, a separate validation cohort made up of 120 or so different subjects was used. High-throughput TCR immunosequencing, statistical association of individual TCRs with disease status, and machine learning were combined to predict cytomegalovirus infection status. The study aimed to test whether signatures of past pathogen exposure could be identified by cataloging public T cell receptors.

Library method: the immunoSEQ multiplex PCR assay. The authors' pipeline ran thus. To diagnose cytomegalovirus status from the catalog of TCR beta chain sequences, a statistical classification framework was built. Sourced from immuneACCESS, this table was stored by TCRdb with only in-frame sequences that have V and J called. A share of the clones is absent; for the studies checked, an unresolved V gene accounts for under half, and the remainder has no known explanation. V and J calls and clone size are given by that table; D and trimming were obtained from the DNA. The sample table records fewer than 130,000 clones; approximately 87% of these occur just once. Under 1.5% of the sample is in the top ten clones. Study-wide conclusions, independent of this receptor: Of the cluster scores, around 95% were above 0 in a later analysis, which found that TCRs clustered in the first cohort also tended to co-occur in the approximately 110 validation repertoires. The study listed 164 TCR beta chains as associated with cytomegalovirus. Cytomegalovirus status was reported to be diagnosed by the classifier with high specificity and sensitivity in both the original and validation cohorts. A later analysis lacked HLA typing for the validation cohort, so it scored co-occurrence in that cohort across all 110 or so repertoires. While some public TCRs were present in many individuals, most TCR sequences turned up only very rarely across donors. In vitro tests confirmed that a few of the cytomegalovirus-associated TCR beta chains recognize cytomegalovirus antigens. According to the authors, the approach could potentially be generalized to other disease states and immunological phenotypes.

Donors formed part of the validation cohort, which comprised 120 subjects and was distinct from the first cohort of 666 subjects. As to this clone: What antigen it recognizes has not been identified. Base qualities are not recorded, but no much larger clone differs from it by a single base.

There are 16 amino acids in the CDR3, from cysteine to phenylalanine inclusive. The sequence is cut down to CDR3 DNA, 48 bases in frame from base 1. V lost 5 bases and J lost 2 bases, and the count of bases not matched to a germline gene is 5. CDR1 MDHEN and CDR2 SYDVKM are derived from the germline V gene. Sequenced: PBMCs. This TCR was recovered from a woman under 40 in good health and CMV-seropositive. This receptor chain uses TRBV28 and TRBJ2-1; the central 11 bases match TRBD2. The base sequence is TGTGCCAGCAGTCTACCGGGACTAGCGGCCTACAATGAGCAGTTCTTC. This yields the protein CASSLPGLAAYNEQFF.